The 27 T cell receptor beta chains below were found in one sample sequenced in a study of identifying expanded T cells in peripheral blood. The table came from immunoSEQ multiplex PCR; TCRdb's copy has only in-frame clones and leaves some out. This table holds about 110,000 clones, approximately 90% found once. Sequencing input: blood. The receptors were sampled from a person aged 18 to 75 in good health.

The chain joins TRBV4-1 to TRBJ1-1; TRBD1 might be the D (5 bases). CDR1 MGHRA and CDR2 YSYEKL come from the germline V gene. Deletions cut 4 bases from V and 6 bases from J, with 12 bases between. The CDR3 sequence is 13 residues long. The CDR3 protein is CASSRVGQSEAFF. In nucleotides, the CDR3 is TGCGCCAGCAGCCGAGTGGGGCAATCTGAAGCTTTCTTT.

The CDR3 here is CASSQGSGTQGGKLFF. DNA for the CDR3: TGCGCCAGCAGCCAAGGCTCCGGGACCCAAGGGGGAAAACTGTTTTTT. This sequence joins TRBV5-1 and TRBJ1-4, with D perhaps matching TRBD1 (6 bases). Germline CDR1 and CDR2: SGHRS and YFSETQ. The V end lost 4 bases, the J end lost 10 bases, and 23 bases lay between the germline ends. This CDR3 is built from 16 residues.

This chain links TRBV6-5 with TRBJ1-5; D is unresolved. Germline lookup yields CDR1 MNHEY and CDR2 SVGAGI. Trimming shortened V by 5 bases and J by 0 bases, and 8 bases separated the two germline ends. This CDR3 has 14 amino acids. The CDR3 DNA follows: TGTGCCAGCAGTCACGACTATAGCAATCAGCCCCAGCATTTT. Translated, it gives CASSHDYSNQPQHF.

This clone appeared a few times. V and J are TRBV2 and TRBJ2-3, with 7 bases lining up with TRBD2. With 7 bases clipped from V and 2 bases from J, the junction kept 9 bases outside the gene matches. The CDR3 has 15 amino acids. Germline V gives CDR1 SNHLY, CDR2 FYNNEI. In DNA form, the CDR3 reads TGTGCCAGCACCGGGGCTAGCGGATACACAGATACGCAGTATTTT. Protein sequence: CASTGASGYTDTQYF.

The rearrangement uses TRBV7-2 and TRBJ2-3; maybe TRBD2 (6 bases). This CDR3 is 11 amino acids long. Trimming shortened V by 9 bases and J by 10 bases, and 14 bases separated the two germline ends. Germline CDR1 is SGHTA and CDR2 is FQGNSA. DNA of the CDR3: TGTGCCAGTCGGGCGGGGACCTCGCAGTATTTT. Protein sequence: CASRAGTSQYF.

The chain is built from TRBV5-6 and TRBJ1-2, with D uncertain. Germline CDR1 reads SGHDT; CDR2 reads YYEEEE. The CDR3 extends over 14 amino acids. The germline V and J ends were trimmed by 4 bases and 3 bases, with 13 bases remaining between them. The CDR3 protein is CASSPFSAYYGYTF. The CDR3 DNA is TGTGCCAGCAGCCCCTTCTCGGCCTACTATGGCTACACCTTC.

The rearrangement joins TRBV30 to TRBJ1-5, with D hard to call. V was trimmed by 3 bases and J by 7 bases, leaving 16 bases between them. CDR1 GTSNPN and CDR2 SVGIG come from the germline V gene (reference sequence). This CDR3 is 14 amino acids long. The CDR3 sequence: CAWSGNSLGQPQHF. As DNA, the CDR3 is TGTGCCTGGAGCGGCAACAGCCTCGGGCAGCCCCAGCATTTT.

The genes are TRBV6-4 and TRBJ2-1, with TRBD1 as a possible D gene (6 bases). The germline V gene has CDR1 MRHNA and CDR2 SNTAGT. V lost 5 bases and J 5 bases, leaving 22 bases between the germline ends. The CDR3 length is 17 residues. CDR3 bases: TGTGCCAGCAGTCAACGCTTGACGGCAGGGGCCAACAATGAGCAGTTCTTC. Amino acids: CASSQRLTAGANNEQFF.

This clone came up once. The chain links TRBV19 to TRBJ1-4; no reliable D call. The CDR3 extends over 15 amino acids. Trimming took 6 bases from V and 11 from J, leaving 22 bases between them. Germline V gene sequence: CDR1 LNHDA, CDR2 SQIVND (reference sequence). DNA of the CDR3: TGTGCCAGTAGGTCCTCGGGCAGGACGTCGTGGAAACTGTTTTTT. Amino acids: CASRSSGRTSWKLFF.

The chain combines TRBV2 with TRBJ1-1; no clear D gene. V shed 6 bases and J shed 1 base, with 9 bases lying between them. CDR3 length: 13 residues. Germline V gene lookup returns CDR1 SNHLY and CDR2 FYNNEI. CDR3 residues: CASRLDGNTEAFF. The CDR3 bases are TGTGCCAGCAGGCTGGACGGGAACACTGAAGCTTTCTTT.

This clone was seen a few times. This chain uses TRBV10-3 with TRBJ2-7; 13 bases are shared with TRBD2. The J segment lost 5 bases and the V segment lost 7 bases, leaving 5 bases of the junction unmatched. Germline CDR1 ENHRY, CDR2 SYGVKD. This CDR3 comprises 14 residues. The DNA for the CDR3 is TGTGCCATCACCGGGACTAGCGGGGACAACGAGCAGTACTTC. It codes for CAITGTSGDNEQYF.

The V call is TRBV13, the J call TRBJ1-2; D may be TRBD1 (5 bases). Germline assignment: CDR1 PRHDT and CDR2 FYEKMQ (reference sequence). V gave up 5 bases and J gave up 6 bases, with 13 bases separating them. The CDR3 has 13 residues. The CDR3 here is CASSASGTDGYTF. For the CDR3, the DNA is TGTGCCAGCAGCGCCTCTGGGACGGATGGCTACACCTTC.

V and J are TRBV11-2 and TRBJ1-2; D perhaps matches TRBD1 (5 bases). The CDR3 has 15 residues. Germline CDR1 reads SGHAT; CDR2 reads FQNNGV. V was trimmed by 3 bases and J by 4 bases, leaving 15 bases between them. The CDR3 sequence: CASSFGGTNLYGYTF. Written as DNA, the CDR3 is TGTGCCAGCAGCTTCGGGGGTACGAACCTCTATGGCTACACCTTC. Looking up the rest from reference TRBV11-2 and TRBJ1-2 gives the full variable domain: EAGVAQSPRYKIIEKRQSVAFWCNPISGHATLYWYQQILGQGPKLLIQFQNNGVVDDSQLPKDRFSAERLKGVDSTLKIQPAKLEDSAVYLCASSFGGTNLYGYTFGSGTRLTVV.

This clone was picked up a small number of times. The chain links TRBV7-2 to TRBJ1-2; 7 bases map to TRBD1. V dropped 5 bases and J dropped 2; count of bases not matched to a gene: 2. Looked up from germline, CDR1 is SGHTA and CDR2 is FQGNSA. The CDR3 covers 13 residues. The CDR3 loop is CASSQQGNYGYTF. As DNA, the CDR3 is TGTGCCAGCAGCCAACAGGGGAACTATGGCTACACCTTC.

The chain links TRBV19 to TRBJ1-1; D is uncertain. Trimming took 6 bases from V and 4 from J, leaving 18 bases between them. CDR1 and CDR2 from the germline V gene are LNHDA and SQIVND (reference sequence). The CDR3 is 15 residues long. CDR3 sequence: CASRDQTAIGTEAFF. Here the CDR3 DNA reads TGTGCCAGTAGGGACCAGACTGCCATCGGCACTGAAGCTTTCTTT.

This clone was picked up a small number of times. The CDR3 DNA reads as TGCGCCATCCTCCGATACAGGGGGACTAACTATGGCTACACCTTC. Residues: CAILRYRGTNYGYTF. The rearrangement joins TRBV10-1 to TRBJ1-2; 8 bases agree with TRBD1. J was trimmed by 0 bases and V by 10 bases; bases with no gene match: 10. Germline CDR1 and CDR2: WNHNN and SYGVQD (reference sequence). The CDR3 is 15 amino acids.

The V call is TRBV11-2, the J call TRBJ2-7; D may correspond to TRBD1 or TRBD2 (7 bases each). CDR1 and CDR2 from the germline V gene are SGHAT and FQNNGV. The ends were cut back, 5 bases at V and 1 base at J, with 15 bases in the middle. The CDR3 runs to 15 residues. CDR3 in amino acids: CASSVTGRGSYEQYF. CDR3 sequence (DNA): TGTGCCAGCAGCGTGACAGGGAGGGGGTCCTACGAGCAGTACTTC.

The CDR3: CAIGQLNSPLHF. CDR3 nucleotides: TGTGCCATCGGACAGCTGAATTCACCCCTCCACTTT. V usage is TRBV10-3 and J usage is TRBJ1-6, with D possibly matching TRBD1 (6 bases). Germline V CDR1 and CDR2: ENHRY, SYGVKD. The CDR3 has 12 amino acids. V lost 8 bases to trimming and J lost 7 bases, with 9 bases between them.

V gene TRBV7-6 combines with J gene TRBJ2-1; 8 bases map to TRBD2. Germline loops: CDR1 SGHVS, CDR2 FNYEAQ. V was pared by 3 bases and J by 3 bases, with 4 bases of the junction left unmatched. This CDR3 has 15 amino acids. The chain's CDR3 is CASSLRSGVYNEQFF. The DNA of the CDR3 is TGTGCCAGCAGCTTGCGTAGCGGGGTCTACAATGAGCAGTTCTTC.

A few counts support this clone. The chain recombines TRBV7-2 with TRBJ2-1, with D perhaps TRBD1 (6 bases). V was trimmed by 4 bases and J by 6 bases, leaving 7 bases between them. CDR1 SGHTA and CDR2 FQGNSA come from the germline V gene. The CDR3 runs 12 residues. Written as DNA, the CDR3 is TGTGCCAGCAGCTCCAGGGGCAATGAGCAGTTCTTC. It translates to CASSSRGNEQFF.

In DNA, the CDR3 is TGTGCCAGCAGCTCTGAACGACAGGTCTCTGGAAACACCATATATTTT. Protein product: CASSSERQVSGNTIYF. This chain joins TRBV7-8 and TRBJ1-3, with D possibly TRBD1 on 6 matching bases. The CDR3 has 16 residues. CDR1 is SGHVS and CDR2 is FQNEAQ in the germline V gene. V was clipped by 4 bases and J by 0 bases, with 13 bases between them.

The chain carries TRBV2 and TRBJ2-5, with 14 bases aligning to TRBD2. CDR3 length equals 18 residues. The germline V gene encodes CDR1 SNHLY and CDR2 FYNNEI. Germline trimming cut 10 bases from V and 5 bases from J; bases unmatched to any gene: 18. DNA of the CDR3: TGTGCCACCGGGACTAGCGGGGGCCGGGGGGCCAGGACGGAGACCCAGTACTTC. It translates to CATGTSGGRGARTETQYF.

The V call is TRBV12-5, the J call TRBJ2-5, with D perhaps matching TRBD1 (5 bases). V dropped 0 bases and J dropped 5 bases, with 22 bases sitting between them. Germline-derived CDR1 and CDR2 are LGHNT and FRNRAP. CDR3 length: 18 residues. DNA of the CDR3: TGTGCTAGTGGTTTGGTACTGGGGCCGTTAGATGGAAGGGAGACCCAGTACTTC. It encodes CASGLVLGPLDGRETQYF.

This clone is a singleton in its sample. The chain links TRBV28 to TRBJ2-7; the match to TRBD1 covers 12 bases. Germline trimming cut 6 bases from V and 12 bases from J; bases unmatched to any gene: 12. Germline CDR1 and CDR2: MDHEN and SYDVKM. The CDR3 loop spans 14 amino acids. CDR3 in amino acids: CASRQLRDRGLGYF. The CDR3 DNA reads TGTGCCAGCAGACAACTCCGGGACAGGGGGCTCGGGTACTTC.

The V and J genes are TRBV7-8 and TRBJ2-1, with D perhaps TRBD1 (6 bases). The CDR3 totals 12 residues. Germline-derived CDR1 and CDR2 are SGHVS and FQNEAQ. Trimming pared 7 bases from V and 10 bases from J, leaving 14 bases between. The CDR3 reads CASTPQGGEQFF. DNA for the CDR3: TGTGCCAGCACCCCCCAAGGGGGAGAGCAGTTCTTC.

This clone came up a few times. A read error may produce the germline difference seen at one junction end. The chain couples TRBV2 to TRBJ1-6; maybe TRBD1 (5 bases). Germline assignment: CDR1 SNHLY and CDR2 FYNNEI. CDR3 size: 13 residues. This chain's CDR3 is CASTDNYNSPLHF. CDR3 nucleotide sequence: TGTGCGAGCACGGACAACTATAATTCACCCCTCCACTTT.

CDR3 sequence: CAWSVLGTSGINEQFF. The CDR3, as DNA: TGTGCCTGGAGTGTCCTGGGGACTAGTGGTATCAATGAGCAGTTCTTC. The chain is built from TRBV30 and TRBJ2-1; the match to TRBD2 covers 8 bases. Germline assignment: CDR1 GTSNPN and CDR2 SVGIG (reference sequence). The V segment lost 0 bases and the J segment 6 bases; nucleotides outside the gene matches: 10. The CDR3 is 16 residues long.